This T cell receptor beta chain was documented in a study of cytomegalovirus exposure and HLA in healthy donors. Findings of the study overall: The authors enumerated 164 TCR beta chains as linked to cytomegalovirus.

CDR3 length equals 13 residues. Germline assignment: CDR1 SGHVS and CDR2 FQNEAQ. Between the trimmed V and J ends, which lost 1 base and 8 bases, there was a span of 9 bases. This clone came up a few times. The antigen remains unidentified. The PCR ran on 60 Vbeta and 13 Jbeta primers. Here immunoSEQ multiplex PCR was the method, and the copy in TCRdb shows in-frame clones only, minus some. The sample has hundreds of thousands of clones, approximately 70% seen once. The sequencing input was PBMCs. V is TRBV7-8 and J is TRBJ2-4; D is unresolved. This TCR was recovered from a female donor in good health and CMV-seronegative. CDR3 sequence (DNA): TGTGCCAGCAGCTTAGGGCCATATGACATTCAGTACTTC. Protein sequence: CASSLGPYDIQYF.